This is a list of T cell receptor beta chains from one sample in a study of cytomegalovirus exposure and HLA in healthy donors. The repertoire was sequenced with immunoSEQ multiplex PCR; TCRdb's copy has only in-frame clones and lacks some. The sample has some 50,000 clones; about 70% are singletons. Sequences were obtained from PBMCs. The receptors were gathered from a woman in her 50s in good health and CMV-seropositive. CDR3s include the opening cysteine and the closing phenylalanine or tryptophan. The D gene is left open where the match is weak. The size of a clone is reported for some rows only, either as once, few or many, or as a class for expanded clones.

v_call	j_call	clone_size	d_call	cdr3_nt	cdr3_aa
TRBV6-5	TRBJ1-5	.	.	TGTGCCAGCAGTCAGGGGCCGAGGCAGCCCCAGCATTTT	CASSQGPRQPQHF
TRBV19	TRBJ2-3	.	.	TGTGCCAGTAGTATCCCCCCGTCTGATACGCAGTATTTT	CASSIPPSDTQYF
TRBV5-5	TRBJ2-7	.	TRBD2	TGTGCCAGCAGCTTCCAGGCGGGGGGCTCCTACGAGCAGTACTTC	CASSFQAGGSYEQYF
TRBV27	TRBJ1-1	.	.	TGTGCCAGCAGTTCCATTGACCTCCGAGGTGCTGAAGCTTTCTTT	CASSSIDLRGAEAFF
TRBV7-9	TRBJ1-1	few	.	TGTGCCAGCTTAACCCACGGGGGACTCACTGAAGCTTTCTTT	CASLTHGGLTEAFF
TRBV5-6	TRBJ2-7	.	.	TGTGCCAGCAGCTTTTGGGAGAGGAGAGAGCAGTACTTC	CASSFWERREQYF
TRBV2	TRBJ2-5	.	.	TGTGCCAGCAGAGGGGGACTACTGTATGTTCAAGAGACCCAGTACTTC	CASRGGLLYVQETQYF
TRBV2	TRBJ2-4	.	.	TGTGCCAGCAGTGAAGTAAGGGCTACCGGGACAATCTATCGGCAAAACATTCAGTACTTC	CASSEVRATGTIYRQNIQYF
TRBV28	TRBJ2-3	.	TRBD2	TGTGCCAGCAGTTTTCTAGCGGGGGAGACAGATACGCAGTATTTT	CASSFLAGETDTQYF
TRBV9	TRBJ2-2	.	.	TGTGCCAGCAGCGTTCGGGTCTTGTCCGGGGAGCTGTTTTTT	CASSVRVLSGELFF
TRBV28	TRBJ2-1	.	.	TGTGCCAGCAGTTTCGAAGCGGTGGAGCAGTTCTTC	CASSFEAVEQFF
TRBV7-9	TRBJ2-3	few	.	TGTGCCAGCAGCTTAGTGGGCGGGAGCACAGATACGCAGTATTTT	CASSLVGGSTDTQYF
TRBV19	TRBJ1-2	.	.	TGTGCCAGTAGTGAGGCGCGTTTCAACTATGGCTACACCTTC	CASSEARFNYGYTF
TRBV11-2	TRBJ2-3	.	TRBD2	TGTGCCAGCAGCTTAGAAGCGGGACTGGTAGATACGCAGTATTTT	CASSLEAGLVDTQYF
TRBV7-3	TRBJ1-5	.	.	TGTGCCAGCAGCCCGAAGAGTTATCAGCCCCAGCATTTT	CASSPKSYQPQHF
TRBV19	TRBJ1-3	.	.	TGTGCCAGTAGTATGGGACGGGACTTTGGAAACACCATATATTTT	CASSMGRDFGNTIYF
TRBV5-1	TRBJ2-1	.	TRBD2	TGCGCCAGCAGGGCGGGGGGCTACTACAATGAGCAGTTCTTC	CASRAGGYYNEQFF
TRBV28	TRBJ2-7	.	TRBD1	TGTGCCAGCACCACTGGACAGGGGGGGACCTACGAGCAGTACTTC	CASTTGQGGTYEQYF
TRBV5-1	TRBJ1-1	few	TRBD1	TGCGCCAGCAGCTTGGGACAGGGGGTGAACACTGAAGCTTTCTTT	CASSLGQGVNTEAFF
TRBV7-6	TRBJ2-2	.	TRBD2	TGTGCCAGCAGCTTGACTAGCGGGCCGAACACCGGGGAGCTGTTTTTT	CASSLTSGPNTGELFF
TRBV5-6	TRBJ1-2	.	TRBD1	TGTGCCAGCAGCTGGGGGGACAGTTATGGCTACACCTTC	CASSWGDSYGYTF
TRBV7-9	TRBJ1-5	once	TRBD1	TGTGCCAGCAGCACCCAAGACAGGGTTCAGCCCCAGCATTTT	CASSTQDRVQPQHF